Presented here are 12 T cell receptor beta chains from one specimen sequenced in a study of T-cell reconstitution after alpha-beta-depleted transplantation in children (TCRdb year 2016). The method was PCR. Instrument on record: Illumina HiSeq 2500. Molecular barcoding was employed in the preparation of TCR libraries, with unique molecular identifiers being used to normalize TCRbeta repertoire quantification. TCRdb trimmed the raw reads at Q25, called clones with MiXCR and kept productive beta chains. Every entry covers one CDR3 protein and lists the most common genes and DNA from its rows. The sample records about 420,000 distinct CDR3 sequences, under 20% of which are singletons. Roughly 29% of the sample is taken by the ten largest. Interpreted using the paper, the treatment or condition label stands for: allogeneic hematopoietic cell transplantation with graft depleted of TCRalphabeta T cells and CD19 B cells.

Sample: PBMCs, mostly from graft donor cells, taken 360 days after TCRalphabeta/CD19-depleted stem cell transplant. Receptor source: a boy less than two years old who had a stem cell transplant for Wiskott-Aldrich syndrome, so the T cells may come from the graft donor.

Ten or more counts support this clonotype. The chain joins TRBV3-1 to TRBJ2-3; D ambiguous. This CDR3 has 12 residues. The ends were cut back, 3 bases at V and 4 bases at J, with 5 bases in the middle. The germline V gene has CDR1 LGHDT and CDR2 YNNKEL (reference sequence). The CDR3 region has the DNA TGTGCCAGCAGCCAGGGGTCAGATACGCAGTATTTT. Its translation: CASSQGSDTQYF.

The chain has TRBV25-1 and TRBJ2-6; D remains unclear. The CDR3 sequence is 17 residues long. CDR1 and CDR2 from the germline V gene are MGHDK and SYGVNS. V shed 6 bases and J shed 2 bases, with 17 bases lying between them. The CDR3 sequence: CASSPGRFNTGANVLTF. As DNA, the CDR3 is TGTGCCAGCAGCCCTGGACGGTTTAATACTGGGGCCAACGTCCTGACTTTC. Together with reference TRBV25-1 and TRBJ2-6, the CDR3 gives the full variable domain: EADIYQTPRYLVIGTGKKITLECSQTMGHDKMYWYQQDPGMELHLIHYSYGVNSTEKGDLSSESTVSRIRTEHFPLTLESARPSHTSQYLCASSPGRFNTGANVLTFGAGSRLTVL.

This clonotype has more than one count but fewer than ten. The chain uses TRBV4-1 and TRBJ2-5; TRBD1 is a possible D gene (5 bases). Germline values: CDR1 MGHRA, CDR2 YSYEKL. Trimming shortened V by 0 bases and J by 1 base, and 18 bases separated the two germline ends. CDR3 length equals 18 residues. CDR3 amino acids: CASSQDRWGFTGQETQYF. CDR3 bases: TGCGCCAGCAGCCAAGATCGTTGGGGCTTCACAGGCCAAGAGACCCAGTACTTC.

This clonotype was detected only a few times. This chain joins TRBV10-2 and TRBJ2-3, with 8 bases matching TRBD2. With V trimmed by 4 bases and J by 5 bases, 5 bases remained unmatched. Germline-derived CDR1 and CDR2 are WSHSY and SAAADI. CDR3 size: 14 residues. The CDR3 DNA is TGCGCCAGCAGTGCAACTAGCGGAATAGATACGCAGTATTTT. Its translation: CASSATSGIDTQYF.

The rearrangement links TRBV29-1 to TRBJ2-4, with a tentative D call TRBD1 (5 bases). This CDR3 spans 11 amino acids. Trimming took off 6 bases at V and 7 bases at J, with 10 bases between the two ends. The germline V gene has CDR1 SQVTM and CDR2 ANQGSEA. The CDR3 DNA follows: TGCAGCGTCTATAAGGGGAACATTCAGTACTTC. Amino acids: CSVYKGNIQYF.

This clonotype showed up just a few times. CDR3 protein: CSARGHTEAFF. Written as DNA, the CDR3 is TGCAGCGCGAGGGGTCACACTGAAGCTTTCTTT. The chain carries TRBV29-1 and TRBJ1-1, with a weak D call TRBD1 (5 bases). The CDR3 sequence is 11 residues long. Germline lookup yields CDR1 SQVTM and CDR2 ANQGSEA. V lost 7 bases, J lost 3 bases, and 9 bases lay in between.

The chain is built from TRBV2 and TRBJ2-4; the D is unclear. The CDR3 contains 14 residues. Germline CDR1 SNHLY, CDR2 FYNNEI. V lost 4 bases and J lost 0, with 7 bases in between. The CDR3 sequence: CASSGHRAKNIQYF. In DNA form, the CDR3 reads TGTGCCAGCAGTGGCCACAGAGCCAAAAACATTCAGTACTTC.

The table lists this clonotype with a few counts. The CDR3 sequence is CASSVGQGVEAFF. The CDR3 DNA reads as TGTGCCAGCAGTGTCGGACAGGGGGTCGAAGCTTTCTTT. The chain is built from TRBV2 and TRBJ1-1, with 10 bases that match TRBD1. The junction had 4 bases not matched to a gene; V was cut back by 4 bases and J by 8 bases. The CDR3 runs 13 residues. The germline CDR1 and CDR2 sequences are SNHLY and FYNNEI.

V usage is TRBV20-1 and J usage is TRBJ2-7; perhaps TRBD1 as D (6 bases). There are 13 residues in the CDR3. V gave up 1 base and J gave up 4 bases, with 11 bases separating them. Per the germline V gene, CDR1 is DFQATT and CDR2 is SNEGSKA (reference sequence). CDR3 nucleotide sequence: TGCAGTGCTAGAGTGGGACAATTATACGAGCAGTACTTC. This gives the protein CSARVGQLYEQYF.

The rearrangement links TRBV4-3 to TRBJ2-5; no reliable D call. Trimming cost V 2 bases and J 4 bases, with 14 bases left between them. Germline assignment: CDR1 LGHNA and CDR2 YSLEER. The CDR3 sequence is 15 residues long. In DNA, the CDR3 is TGCGCCAGCAGCCAAAGTTTTGCGGCTCGAGAGACCCAGTACTTC. As protein: CASSQSFAARETQYF.

The chain combines TRBV12-3 or TRBV12-4 with TRBJ2-3; the D gene is possibly TRBD1 (6 bases). The CDR3 totals 16 residues. V was pared by 6 bases and J by 2 bases, with 18 bases between. The CDR3: CASSPQPGATTDTQYF. CDR3 nucleotide sequence: TGTGCCAGCAGCCCGCAACCAGGGGCAACCACAGATACGCAGTATTTT.

The V call is TRBV13, the J call TRBJ2-5; no definite D call. The CDR3 is 13 amino acids. Germline CDR1 is PRHDT and CDR2 is FYEKMQ (reference sequence). V gave up 1 base and J gave up 3 bases, with 6 bases separating them. As DNA, the CDR3 is TGTGCCAGCAGCTTAGATGCGGAAGAGACCCAGTACTTC. Its protein product is CASSLDAEETQYF.